The 20 T cell receptor beta chains in this list originate from one sample, sequenced in a study of CD8+CD57+ T cells in acquired aplastic anemia. Genomic DNA was employed as the template in profiling TCR beta VDJ and CDR3. TCRdb analysed the reads with MiXCR anew, one entry per CDR3 protein. The sample yields around 170,000 distinct CDR3 sequences, less than 55% seen once. The sequenced sample consisted of sorted CD4+, CD8+, or CD8+CD57+ T cells (not recorded which) from PBMCs. All receptors derive from a human donor in good health.

The chain links TRBV19 to TRBJ1-5; D perhaps matches TRBD1 (5 bases). The V end was cut by 9 bases, the J end by 7 bases, with 13 bases between. This CDR3 comprises 12 residues. Germline CDR1 reads LNHDA; CDR2 reads SQIVND (reference sequence). The CDR3 DNA follows: TGTGCCAGCAATGAGAGGGGCCAGCCCCAGCATTTT. Amino acids: CASNERGQPQHF.

This clonotype was detected ten times or more. The chain has TRBV20-1 and TRBJ2-1; TRBD2 is a possible D gene (6 bases). Germline CDR1 reads DFQATT; CDR2 reads SNEGSKA (reference sequence). V shed 3 bases and J shed 6 bases, with 21 bases lying between them. This CDR3 is 16 amino acids long. In DNA form, the CDR3 reads TGCAGTGCTAGGGGGGGAGGAGCGGGTATGGTCAATGAGCAGTTCTTC. Amino acid sequence: CSARGGGAGMVNEQFF.

The chain couples TRBV10-3 to TRBJ2-5, with 9 bases lining up with TRBD2. Germline assignment: CDR1 ENHRY and CDR2 SYGVKD. This CDR3 has 17 amino acids. With V trimmed by 2 bases and J by 3 bases, 10 bases remained unmatched. The CDR3 coding sequence is TGTGCCATCAGTGAGGGGGCGGGAGGGCCCGCAAAAGAGACCCAGTACTTC. Encoded protein: CAISEGAGGPAKETQYF.

This clonotype was counted a few times. This sequence joins TRBV24-1 and TRBJ1-2; 9 bases match TRBD1. CDR1 and CDR2 from the germline V gene are KGHDR and SFDVKD. The trim removed 4 bases at V and 2 bases at J, leaving 4 bases unmatched. The CDR3 runs to 15 residues. CDR3 residues: CATSDTGTGNYGYTF. The CDR3 DNA is TGTGCCACCAGTGACACCGGGACAGGGAACTATGGCTACACCTTC.

V usage is TRBV15 and J usage is TRBJ2-7; D perhaps matches TRBD1 (6 bases). The germline V and J ends were trimmed by 1 base and 6 bases, with 10 bases remaining between them. Germline V gene data show CDR1 as LNHNV and CDR2 as YYDKDF (reference sequence). The CDR3 is made up of 13 amino acids. The CDR3 reads CATSRVGQGEQYF. The CDR3 DNA follows: TGTGCCACCAGCAGAGTGGGACAAGGCGAGCAGTACTTC.

The chain combines TRBV6-2 or TRBV6-3 with TRBJ2-1; a possible D gene is TRBD2 (5 bases). Per germline, CDR1 MNHEY and CDR2 SVGEGT. V lost 5 bases and J 8 bases, leaving 25 bases between the germline ends. This CDR3 spans 17 amino acids. CDR3 nucleotides: TGTGCCAGCAGTAACCCCTCCCTGGCGAGAGCGGTAGATGAGCAGTTCTTC. This sequence encodes CASSNPSLARAVDEQFF.

The chain couples TRBV19 to TRBJ1-1, with unresolved D. Germline values: CDR1 LNHDA, CDR2 SQIVND (reference sequence). The CDR3 loop spans 13 amino acids. Trimming took 9 bases from V and 4 from J, leaving 15 bases between them. CDR3: CASMIGRSTEAFF. CDR3 nucleotides: TGTGCCAGCATGATAGGGAGGAGCACTGAAGCTTTCTTT. The full variable domain, rest sourced from reference TRBV19 and TRBJ1-1, is DGGITQSPKYLFRKEGQNVTLSCEQNLNHDAMYWYRQDPGQGLRLIYYSQIVNDFQKGDIAEGYSVSREKKESFPLTVTSAQKNPTAFYLCASMIGRSTEAFFGQGTRLTVV.

The chain recombines TRBV5-1 with TRBJ1-6; D gene unclear. Germline-derived CDR1 and CDR2 are SGHRS and YFSETQ. This CDR3 spans 14 amino acids. V was shortened by 4 bases and J by 7 bases, with 12 bases between the two germline ends. In nucleotides, the CDR3 is TGCGCCAGCAGCCTGCATGGGTCAAATTCACCCCTCCACTTT. It encodes CASSLHGSNSPLHF. Using reference TRBV5-1 and TRBJ1-6 for the parts outside the CDR3, the full variable domain is KAGVTQTPRYLIKTRGQQVTLSCSPISGHRSVSWYQQTPGQGLQFLFEYFSETQRNKGNFPGRFSGRQFSNSRSEMNVSTLELGDSALYLCASSLHGSNSPLHFGNGTRLTVT.

This clonotype has at least ten counts. The chain uses TRBV5-5 and TRBJ1-2; D gene ambiguous. The CDR3 has 14 amino acids. Germline V gene lookup returns CDR1 SGHKS and CDR2 YYEKEE (reference sequence). The germline V and J ends were trimmed by 3 bases and 1 base, with 10 bases remaining between them. The DNA for the CDR3 is TGTGCCAGCAGCTCCGTTGGGGTTAACTATGGCTACACCTTC. Its translation is CASSSVGVNYGYTF.

The rearrangement joins TRBV6-5 to TRBJ2-7; D gene ambiguous. CDR1 is MNHEY, CDR2 SVGAGI, per germline. The germline V and J ends were trimmed by 4 bases and 0 bases, with 7 bases remaining between them. The CDR3 sequence is 13 residues long. The CDR3 DNA reads as TGTGCCAGCAGTTCCTTAAGCTCCTACGAGCAGTACTTC. Its protein product is CASSSLSSYEQYF.

This clonotype was observed at least ten times. The CDR3 here is CASSPGLASTDTQYF. CDR3 sequence (DNA): TGCGCCAGCAGTCCGGGACTAGCAAGCACAGATACGCAGTATTTT. The chain recombines TRBV5-1 with TRBJ2-3, with TRBD2 matching 9 bases. J gave up 0 bases and V 5 bases, and 4 bases lay outside the gene matches. This CDR3 is built from 15 residues. From germline, CDR1 is SGHRS and CDR2 YFSETQ.

V and J are TRBV24-1 and TRBJ2-5; the D gene is possibly TRBD1 (5 bases). The CDR3 is 14 residues long. Germline V gives CDR1 KGHDR, CDR2 SFDVKD. The germline V and J ends were trimmed by 8 bases and 5 bases, with 17 bases remaining between them. CDR3 in amino acids: CATTDGRAGETQYF. CDR3 sequence (DNA): TGTGCCACCACCGATGGCAGGGCAGGGGAGACCCAGTACTTC.

The J gene is TRBJ2-5, the V gene TRBV9; 8 bases map to TRBD1. CDR3 length: 14 amino acids. J gave up 4 bases and V 4 bases, and 6 bases lay outside the gene matches. Germline CDR1 reads SGDLS; CDR2 reads YYNGEE. CDR3 DNA sequence: TGTGCCAGCAGCATCAGCAGGGGGCGAGAGACCCAGTACTTC. The encoded protein is CASSISRGRETQYF.

This clonotype was observed a few times. The rearrangement links TRBV29-1 to TRBJ1-3; D is unresolved. CDR1 and CDR2 from the germline V gene are SQVTM and ANQGSEA. V lost 6 bases to trimming and J lost 4 bases, with 7 bases between them. The CDR3 runs 11 residues. This CDR3 reads CSVRIGNTIYF. The CDR3 DNA reads TGCAGCGTCAGAATAGGAAACACCATATATTTT.

The J gene is TRBJ2-2, the V gene TRBV2; 11 bases are shared with TRBD1. CDR1 is SNHLY, CDR2 FYNNEI, per germline. The CDR3 is made up of 14 amino acids. Trimming cost V 10 bases and J 4 bases; bases outside gene matches: 5. CDR3 nucleotide sequence: TGTGCCACAGGACAGGGGGCGACCACCGGGGAGCTGTTTTTT. This gives the protein CATGQGATTGELFF.

This clonotype was seen just once. The rearrangement links TRBV14 to TRBJ2-7, with 8 bases that match TRBD2. Trimming at V came to 4 bases and at J to 7 bases, leaving 12 bases not matched to a gene. CDR1 and CDR2 (germline): SGHDN, FVKESK. The CDR3 has 15 residues. DNA for the CDR3: TGTGCCAGCAGCCCCCAAAAAGCGGGGGTTGGAGAGCAGTACTTC. The encoded protein is CASSPQKAGVGEQYF.

Many counts were recorded for this clonotype. The chain couples TRBV7-8 to TRBJ1-3; the D is unclear. Germline V gene sequence: CDR1 SGHVS, CDR2 FQNEAQ. Trimming left V 2 bases short and J 4 bases short, with 3 bases between. The CDR3 is 12 residues long. The DNA for the CDR3 is TGTGCCAGCAGCTTAACCGGAAACACCATATATTTT. Protein sequence: CASSLTGNTIYF.

As DNA, the CDR3 is TGTGCCAGCAGTGACCAGATCACTTTTCCGGACGAGCAGTACTTC. It is translated as CASSDQITFPDEQYF. V usage is TRBV6-1 and J usage is TRBJ2-7; no firm D call. The CDR3 is made up of 15 amino acids. Germline CDR1 reads MNHNS; CDR2 reads SASEGT. Trimming took 3 bases from V and 5 from J, leaving 17 bases between them.

V and J are TRBV19 and TRBJ2-7; the D gene could be TRBD1 or TRBD2 (5 bases each). Trimming stripped 6 bases from V and 2 bases from J, with 8 bases between. Germline values: CDR1 LNHDA, CDR2 SQIVND (reference sequence). This CDR3 has 12 amino acids. Here the CDR3 DNA reads TGTGCCAGTAGGGGGGACGCCTACGAGCAGTACTTC. Protein product: CASRGDAYEQYF.

The table lists this clonotype with many counts. This sequence joins TRBV9 and TRBJ1-1, with D perhaps matching TRBD1 (5 bases). The CDR3 runs to 14 residues. Germline V gives CDR1 SGDLS, CDR2 YYNGEE. Trimming shortened V by 4 bases and J by 5 bases, and 15 bases separated the two germline ends. CDR3 sequence (DNA): TGTGCCAGCAGCTTCACGGGGGAGGGAACTGAAGCTTTCTTT. Its translation is CASSFTGEGTEAFF.